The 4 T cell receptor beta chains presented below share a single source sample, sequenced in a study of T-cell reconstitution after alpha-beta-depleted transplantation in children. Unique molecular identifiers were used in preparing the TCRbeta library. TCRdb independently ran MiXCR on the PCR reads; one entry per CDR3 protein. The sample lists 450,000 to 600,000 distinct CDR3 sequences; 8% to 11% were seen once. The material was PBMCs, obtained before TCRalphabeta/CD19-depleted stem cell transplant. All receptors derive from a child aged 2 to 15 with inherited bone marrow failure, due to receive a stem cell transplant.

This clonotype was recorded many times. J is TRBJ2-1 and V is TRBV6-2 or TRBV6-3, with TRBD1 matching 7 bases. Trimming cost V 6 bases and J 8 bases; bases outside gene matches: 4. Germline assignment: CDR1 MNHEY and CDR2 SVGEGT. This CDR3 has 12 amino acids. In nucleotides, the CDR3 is TGTGCCAGCAGCTTCACAGGGGATGAGCAGTTCTTC. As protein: CASSFTGDEQFF.

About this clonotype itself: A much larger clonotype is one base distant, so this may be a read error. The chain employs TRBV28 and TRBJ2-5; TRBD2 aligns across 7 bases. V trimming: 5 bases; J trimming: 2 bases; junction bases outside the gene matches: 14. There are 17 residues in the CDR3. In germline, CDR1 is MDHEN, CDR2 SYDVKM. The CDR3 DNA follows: TGTGCCAGCAGTGTGCCTATCGGGAGGTTGGGTCAAGAGACCCAGTACTTC. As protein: CASSVPIGRLGQETQYF.

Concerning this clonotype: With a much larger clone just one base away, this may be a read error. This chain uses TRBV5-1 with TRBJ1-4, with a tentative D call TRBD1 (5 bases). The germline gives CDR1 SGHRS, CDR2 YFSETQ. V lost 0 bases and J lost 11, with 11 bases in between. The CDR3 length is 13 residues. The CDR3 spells CASSLGQGDKLFF. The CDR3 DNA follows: TGCGCCAGCAGCTTGGGGCAGGGTGATAAACTGTTTTTT.

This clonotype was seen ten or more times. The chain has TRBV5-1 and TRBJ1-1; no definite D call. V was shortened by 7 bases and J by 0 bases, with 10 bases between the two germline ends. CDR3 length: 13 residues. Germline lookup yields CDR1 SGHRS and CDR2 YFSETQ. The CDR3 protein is CASAAAMNTEAFF. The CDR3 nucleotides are TGCGCCAGCGCTGCGGCAATGAACACTGAAGCTTTCTTT.